In this sample, the clone carrying this T cell receptor (beta chain) turned up a few times. Template switching introduced a universal primer site, and the cDNA bore unique molecular identifiers. One entry per CDR3 protein results from TCRdb running MiXCR on the 5' RACE reads. The sample has under 1 million distinct CDR3 sequences; 9% to 15% are singletons. The CDR3 loop spans 15 amino acids. The V end lost 0 bases, the J end lost 1 base, and 8 bases lay between the germline ends. The V gene's germline CDR1 is SGHRS and CDR2 YFSETQ. The data derive from a study of identical twins. This sample was also put to use in a study of yellow fever vaccine responses in identical twins. That work adds: Each twin's T cell response to the vaccine was reported to look partly convergent and partly personalized.

The chain couples TRBV5-1 to TRBJ1-5; D unclear. The TCR was taken from a woman aged 18-29 years in good health. Specimen: PBMCs. This chain's CDR3 is CASSLDGFSNQPQHF. The CDR3 region has the DNA TGCGCCAGCAGCTTGGACGGGTTCAGCAATCAGCCCCAGCATTTT.